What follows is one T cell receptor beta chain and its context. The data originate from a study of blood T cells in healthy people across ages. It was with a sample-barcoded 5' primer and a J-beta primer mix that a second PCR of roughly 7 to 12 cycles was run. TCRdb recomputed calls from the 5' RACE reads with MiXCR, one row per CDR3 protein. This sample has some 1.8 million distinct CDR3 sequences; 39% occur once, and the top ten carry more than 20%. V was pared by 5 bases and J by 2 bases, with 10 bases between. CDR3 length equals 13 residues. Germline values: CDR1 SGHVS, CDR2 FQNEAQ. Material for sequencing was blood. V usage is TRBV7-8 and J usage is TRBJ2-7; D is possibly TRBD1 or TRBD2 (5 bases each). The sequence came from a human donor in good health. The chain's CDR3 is CASSRDQTYEQYF. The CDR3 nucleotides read TGTGCCAGCAGCAGGGACCAGACCTACGAGCAGTACTTC.